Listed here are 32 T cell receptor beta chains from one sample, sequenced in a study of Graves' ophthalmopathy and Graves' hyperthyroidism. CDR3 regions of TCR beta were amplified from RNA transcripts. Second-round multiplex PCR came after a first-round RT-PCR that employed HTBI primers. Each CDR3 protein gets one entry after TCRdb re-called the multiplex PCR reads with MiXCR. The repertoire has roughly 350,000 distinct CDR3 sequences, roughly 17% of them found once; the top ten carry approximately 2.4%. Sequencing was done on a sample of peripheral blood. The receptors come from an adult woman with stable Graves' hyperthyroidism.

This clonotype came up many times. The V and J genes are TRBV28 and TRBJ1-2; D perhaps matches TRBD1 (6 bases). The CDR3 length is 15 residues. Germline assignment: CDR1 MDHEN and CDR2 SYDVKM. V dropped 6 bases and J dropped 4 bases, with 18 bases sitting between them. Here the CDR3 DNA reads TGTGCCAGCAGCCCTACAACAGGGCTCCGCTATGGCTACACCTTC. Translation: CASSPTTGLRYGYTF.

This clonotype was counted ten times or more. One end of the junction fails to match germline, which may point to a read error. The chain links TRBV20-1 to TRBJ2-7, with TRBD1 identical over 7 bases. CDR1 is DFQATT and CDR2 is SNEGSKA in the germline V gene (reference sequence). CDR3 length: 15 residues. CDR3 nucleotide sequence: TGCAGTGTTAGAGAGCGGCAGGGGGTGTTGTACGAGCAGTACTTC. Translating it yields CSVRERQGVLYEQYF.

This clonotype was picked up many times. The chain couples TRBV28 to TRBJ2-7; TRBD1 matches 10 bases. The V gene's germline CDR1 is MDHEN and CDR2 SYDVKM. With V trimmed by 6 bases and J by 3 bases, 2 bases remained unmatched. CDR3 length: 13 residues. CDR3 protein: CASSRTGGYEQYF. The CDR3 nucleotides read TGTGCCAGCAGCAGGACAGGGGGCTACGAGCAGTACTTC.

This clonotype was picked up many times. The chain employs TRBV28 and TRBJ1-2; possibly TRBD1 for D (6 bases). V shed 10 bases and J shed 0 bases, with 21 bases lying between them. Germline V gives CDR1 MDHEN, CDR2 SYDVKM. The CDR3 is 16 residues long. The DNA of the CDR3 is TGTGCCACCAGCACTCCAGGGAGGGGGGCTAACTATGGCTACACCTTC. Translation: CATSTPGRGANYGYTF.

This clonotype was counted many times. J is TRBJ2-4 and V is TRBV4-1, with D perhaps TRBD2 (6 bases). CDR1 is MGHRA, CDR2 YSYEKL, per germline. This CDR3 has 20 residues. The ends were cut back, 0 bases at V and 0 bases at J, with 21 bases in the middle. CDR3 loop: CASSQETGTEFIIAKNIQYF. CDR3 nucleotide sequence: TGCGCCAGCAGCCAAGAGACCGGGACTGAATTCATAATAGCCAAAAACATTCAGTACTTC.

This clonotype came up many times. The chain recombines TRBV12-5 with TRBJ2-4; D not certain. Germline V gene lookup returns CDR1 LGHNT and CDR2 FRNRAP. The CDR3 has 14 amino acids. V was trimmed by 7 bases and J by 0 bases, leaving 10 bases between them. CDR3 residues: CASALDLAKNIQYF. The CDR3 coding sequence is TGTGCTAGTGCCCTCGACCTAGCCAAAAACATTCAGTACTTC.

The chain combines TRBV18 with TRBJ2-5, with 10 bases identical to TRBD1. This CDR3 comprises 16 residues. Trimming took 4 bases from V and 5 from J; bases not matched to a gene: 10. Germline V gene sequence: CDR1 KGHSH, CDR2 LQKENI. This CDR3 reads CASSRFRDRGTETQYF. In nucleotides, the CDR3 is TGTGCCAGCTCACGCTTCCGGGACAGGGGTACGGAGACCCAGTACTTC. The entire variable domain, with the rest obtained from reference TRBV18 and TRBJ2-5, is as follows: NAGVMQNPRHLVRRRGQEARLRCSPMKGHSHVYWYRQLPEEGLKFMVYLQKENIIDESGMPKERFSAEFPKEGPSILRIQQVVRGDSAAYFCASSRFRDRGTETQYFGPGTRLLVL.

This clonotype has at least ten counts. Written as DNA, the CDR3 is TGTGCCAGCAGTTACAATGGGGCCACCGAGCCCACCGGGGAGCTGTTTTTT. It codes for CASSYNGATEPTGELFF. The rearrangement uses TRBV6-5 and TRBJ2-2, with D perhaps matching TRBD1 (5 bases). The germline V gene has CDR1 MNHEY and CDR2 SVGAGI. The V end lost 2 bases, the J end lost 4 bases, and 17 bases lay between the germline ends. The CDR3 spans 17 residues.

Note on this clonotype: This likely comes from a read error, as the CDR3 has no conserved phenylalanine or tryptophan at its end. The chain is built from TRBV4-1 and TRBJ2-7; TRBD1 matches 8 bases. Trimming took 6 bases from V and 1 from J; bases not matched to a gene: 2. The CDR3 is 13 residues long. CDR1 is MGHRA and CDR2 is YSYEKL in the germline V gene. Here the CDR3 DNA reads TGCGCCAGCAGTAGGGACAGGTCCTACGAGCAGTACCTC. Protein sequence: CASSRDRSYEQYL.

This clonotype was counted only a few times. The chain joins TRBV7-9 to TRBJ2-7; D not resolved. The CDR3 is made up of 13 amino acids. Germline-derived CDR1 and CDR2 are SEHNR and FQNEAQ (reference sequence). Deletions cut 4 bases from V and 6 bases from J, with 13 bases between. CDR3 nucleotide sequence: TGTGCCAGCAGCTCCGGCCCAGGTGGCGAGCAGTACTTC. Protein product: CASSSGPGGEQYF.

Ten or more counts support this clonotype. The CDR3 bases are TGCAGTGCTAGAGCGGTGGGTAACGAGCAGTACTTC. This encodes CSARAVGNEQYF. This chain uses TRBV20-1 with TRBJ2-7; D remains ambiguous. The CDR3 is 12 amino acids. The germline V gene has CDR1 DFQATT and CDR2 SNEGSKA (reference sequence). Trimming stripped 1 base from V and 5 bases from J, with 9 bases between.

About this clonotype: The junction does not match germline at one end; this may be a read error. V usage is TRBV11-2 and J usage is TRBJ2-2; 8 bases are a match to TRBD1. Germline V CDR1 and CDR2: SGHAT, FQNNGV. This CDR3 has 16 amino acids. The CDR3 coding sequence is TGTGCCAGCAGCCGAGGGACAGGAATTCCCACCGGGGATCTGTTTTTT. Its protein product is CASSRGTGIPTGDLFF.

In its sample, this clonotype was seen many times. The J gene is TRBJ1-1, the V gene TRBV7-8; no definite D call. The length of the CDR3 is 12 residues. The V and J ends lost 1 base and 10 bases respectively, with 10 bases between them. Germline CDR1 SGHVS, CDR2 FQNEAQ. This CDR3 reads CASSLEREVAFF. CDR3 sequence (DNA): TGTGCCAGCAGCTTAGAACGGGAAGTAGCTTTCTTT.

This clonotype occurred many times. The CDR3 loop is CASGNRGGSYEQYF. The CDR3 DNA reads TGTGCCAGCGGGAACAGGGGGGGTTCCTACGAGCAGTACTTC. The rearrangement uses TRBV27 and TRBJ2-7; possible D gene TRBD1, 8 bases. Germline-derived CDR1 and CDR2 are MNHEY and SMNVEV (reference sequence). The CDR3 contains 14 residues. V was trimmed by 8 bases and J by 1 base, leaving 15 bases between them.

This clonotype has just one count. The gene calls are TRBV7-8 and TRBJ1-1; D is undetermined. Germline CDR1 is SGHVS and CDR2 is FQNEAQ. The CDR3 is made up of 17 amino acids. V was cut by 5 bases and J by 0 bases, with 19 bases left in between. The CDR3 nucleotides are TGTGCCAGCAGCCTACGGCAGCGATCGATTATGAACACTGAAGCTTTCTTT. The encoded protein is CASSLRQRSIMNTEAFF.

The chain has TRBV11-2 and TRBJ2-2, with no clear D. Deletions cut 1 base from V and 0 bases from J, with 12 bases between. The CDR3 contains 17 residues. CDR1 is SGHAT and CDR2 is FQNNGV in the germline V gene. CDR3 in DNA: TGTGCCAGCAGCTTAGGGTGGGAACAGACGAACACCGGGGAGCTGTTTTTT. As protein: CASSLGWEQTNTGELFF.

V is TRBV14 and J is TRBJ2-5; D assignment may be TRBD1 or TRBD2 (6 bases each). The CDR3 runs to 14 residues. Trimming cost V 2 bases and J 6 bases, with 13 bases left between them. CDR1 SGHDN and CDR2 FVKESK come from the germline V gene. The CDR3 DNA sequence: TGTGCCAGCAGCCAACTTCGGGGGCAAAAGACCCAGTACTTC. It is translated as CASSQLRGQKTQYF.

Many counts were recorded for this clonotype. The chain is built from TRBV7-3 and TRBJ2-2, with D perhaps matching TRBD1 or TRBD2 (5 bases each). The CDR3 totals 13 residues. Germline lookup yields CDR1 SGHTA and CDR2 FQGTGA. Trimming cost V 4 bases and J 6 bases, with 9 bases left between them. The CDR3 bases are TGTGCCAGCAGCTACGGGACCGCCGGGGAGCTGTTTTTT. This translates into CASSYGTAGELFF.

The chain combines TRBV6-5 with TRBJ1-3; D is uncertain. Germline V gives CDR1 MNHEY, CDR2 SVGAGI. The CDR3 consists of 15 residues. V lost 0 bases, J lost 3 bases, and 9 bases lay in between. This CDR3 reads CASSYSPTLGNTIYF. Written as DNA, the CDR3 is TGTGCCAGCAGTTACTCACCGACTCTTGGAAACACCATATATTTT.

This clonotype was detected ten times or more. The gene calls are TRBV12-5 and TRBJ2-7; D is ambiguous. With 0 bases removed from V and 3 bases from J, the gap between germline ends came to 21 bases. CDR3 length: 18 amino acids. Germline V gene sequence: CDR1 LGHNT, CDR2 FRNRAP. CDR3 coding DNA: TGTGCTAGTGGTTTGGTTCTTTCAGTGAAGGCCGGATTCTACGAGCAGTACTTC. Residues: CASGLVLSVKAGFYEQYF.

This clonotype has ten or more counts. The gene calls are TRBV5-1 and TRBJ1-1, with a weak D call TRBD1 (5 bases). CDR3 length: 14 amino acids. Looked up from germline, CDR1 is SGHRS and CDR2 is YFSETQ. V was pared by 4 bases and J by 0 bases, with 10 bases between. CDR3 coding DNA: TGCGCCAGCAGCCGAGGGGTCTTGAACACTGAAGCTTTCTTT. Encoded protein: CASSRGVLNTEAFF.

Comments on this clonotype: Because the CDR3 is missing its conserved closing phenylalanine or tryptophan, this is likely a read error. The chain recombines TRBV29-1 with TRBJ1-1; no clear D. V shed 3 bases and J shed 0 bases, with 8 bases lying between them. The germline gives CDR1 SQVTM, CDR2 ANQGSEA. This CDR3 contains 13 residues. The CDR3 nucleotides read TGCAGCGTTGATGGCAGGATGAACACTGAAGCTTTCTAT. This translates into CSVDGRMNTEAFY.

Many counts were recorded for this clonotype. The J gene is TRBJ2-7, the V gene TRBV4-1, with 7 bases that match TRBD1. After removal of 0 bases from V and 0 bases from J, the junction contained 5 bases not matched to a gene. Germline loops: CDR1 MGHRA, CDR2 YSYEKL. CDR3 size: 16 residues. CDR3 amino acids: CASSQDWQGVSYEQYF. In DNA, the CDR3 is TGCGCCAGCAGCCAAGATTGGCAGGGGGTCTCCTACGAGCAGTACTTC.

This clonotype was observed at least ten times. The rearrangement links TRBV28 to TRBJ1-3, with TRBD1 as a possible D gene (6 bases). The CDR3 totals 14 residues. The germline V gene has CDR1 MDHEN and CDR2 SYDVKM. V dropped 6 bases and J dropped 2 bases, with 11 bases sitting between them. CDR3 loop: CASSQTGTGNTIYF. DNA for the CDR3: TGTGCCAGCAGCCAAACAGGGACTGGAAACACCATATATTTT.

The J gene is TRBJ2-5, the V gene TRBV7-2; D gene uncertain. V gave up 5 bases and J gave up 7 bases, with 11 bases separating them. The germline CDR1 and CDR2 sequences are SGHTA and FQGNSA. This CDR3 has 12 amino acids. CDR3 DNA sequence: TGTGCCAGCAGCACAACTGAAGGGACCCAGTACTTC. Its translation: CASSTTEGTQYF.

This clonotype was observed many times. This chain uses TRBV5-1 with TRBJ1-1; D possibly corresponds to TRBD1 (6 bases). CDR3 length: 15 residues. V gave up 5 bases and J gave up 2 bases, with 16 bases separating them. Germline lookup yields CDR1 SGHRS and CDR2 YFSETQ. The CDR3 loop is CASRDRRVGNTEAFF. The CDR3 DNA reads TGCGCCAGCAGAGACAGGAGGGTGGGAAACACTGAAGCTTTCTTT. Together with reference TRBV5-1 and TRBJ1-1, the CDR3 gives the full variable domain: KAGVTQTPRYLIKTRGQQVTLSCSPISGHRSVSWYQQTPGQGLQFLFEYFSETQRNKGNFPGRFSGRQFSNSRSEMNVSTLELGDSALYLCASRDRRVGNTEAFFGQGTRLTVV.

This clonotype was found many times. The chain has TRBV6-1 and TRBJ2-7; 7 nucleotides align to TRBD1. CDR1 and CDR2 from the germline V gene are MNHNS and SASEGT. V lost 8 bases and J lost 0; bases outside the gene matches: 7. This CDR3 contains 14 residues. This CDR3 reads CASVTGTDSYEQYF. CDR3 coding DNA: TGTGCCAGCGTCACCGGGACAGACTCCTACGAGCAGTACTTC.

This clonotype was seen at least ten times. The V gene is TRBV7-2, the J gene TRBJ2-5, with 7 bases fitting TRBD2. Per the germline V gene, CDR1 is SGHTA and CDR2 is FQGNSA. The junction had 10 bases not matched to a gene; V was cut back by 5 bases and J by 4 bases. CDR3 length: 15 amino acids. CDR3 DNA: TGTGCCAGCAGCCGAAGGGCGGGAGCCCGAGAGACCCAGTACTTC. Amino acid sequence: CASSRRAGARETQYF.

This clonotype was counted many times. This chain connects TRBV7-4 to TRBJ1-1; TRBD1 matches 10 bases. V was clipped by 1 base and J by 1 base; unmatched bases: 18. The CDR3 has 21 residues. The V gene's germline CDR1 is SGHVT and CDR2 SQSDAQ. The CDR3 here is CASSLVVGQGVRWEWNTEAFF. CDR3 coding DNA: TGTGCCAGCAGCTTAGTTGTCGGACAGGGGGTCCGTTGGGAATGGAACACTGAAGCTTTCTTT.

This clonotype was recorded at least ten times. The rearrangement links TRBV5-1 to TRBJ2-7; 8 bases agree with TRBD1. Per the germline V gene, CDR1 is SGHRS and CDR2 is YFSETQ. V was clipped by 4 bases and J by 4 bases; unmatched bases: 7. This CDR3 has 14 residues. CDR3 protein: CASSRSGGKYEQYF. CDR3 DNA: TGCGCCAGCAGCCGGTCAGGGGGCAAGTACGAGCAGTACTTC.

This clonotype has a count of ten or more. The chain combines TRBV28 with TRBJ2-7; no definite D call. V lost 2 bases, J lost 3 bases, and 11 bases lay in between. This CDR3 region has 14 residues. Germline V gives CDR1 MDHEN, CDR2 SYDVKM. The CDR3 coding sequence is TGTGCCAGCAGTTTAACCCAGGAGAACTACGAGCAGTACTTC. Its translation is CASSLTQENYEQYF. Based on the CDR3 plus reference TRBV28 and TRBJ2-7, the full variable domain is DVKVTQSSRYLVKRTGEKVFLECVQDMDHENMFWYRQDPGLGLRLIYFSYDVKMKEKGDIPEGYSVSREKKERFSLILESASTNQTSMYLCASSLTQENYEQYFGPGTRLTVT.

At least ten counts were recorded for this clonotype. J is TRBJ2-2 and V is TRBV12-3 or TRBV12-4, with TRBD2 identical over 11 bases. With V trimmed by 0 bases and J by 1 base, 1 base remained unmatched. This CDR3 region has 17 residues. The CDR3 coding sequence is TGTGCCAGCAGTTTAGCTAGCGGGAGGGTGAACACCGGGGAGCTGTTTTTT. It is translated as CASSLASGRVNTGELFF.